This TCR beta chain was captured in a study of blood T cell repertoires in COVID-19. Study context: The United States, Italy and Spain were the sources of the acute and convalescent COVID-19 samples.

The CDR3 sequence is 15 residues long. From germline, CDR1 is SGHRS and CDR2 YFSETQ. Trimming cost V 1 base and J 2 bases; bases outside gene matches: 5. Some clones are missing from TCRdb's copy, which holds only in-frame ones; the method was immunoSEQ multiplex PCR. The sample records some 190,000 clones, more than 75% being singletons. The V call is TRBV5-1, the J call TRBJ2-5; TRBD2 agrees at 7 bases. The receptor was derived from a young man with acute COVID-19. Sample: PBMCs or T cells enriched from blood (not recorded which). The CDR3 reads CASSLNSGSQETQYF. The CDR3 coding sequence is TGCGCCAGCAGCTTGAATAGCGGGTCACAAGAGACCCAGTACTTC. The full variable domain, in which reference TRBV5-1 and TRBJ2-5 provide the parts outside the CDR3, is KAGVTQTPRYLIKTRGQQVTLSCSPISGHRSVSWYQQTPGQGLQFLFEYFSETQRNKGNFPGRFSGRQFSNSRSEMNVSTLELGDSALYLCASSLNSGSQETQYFGPGTRLLVL.